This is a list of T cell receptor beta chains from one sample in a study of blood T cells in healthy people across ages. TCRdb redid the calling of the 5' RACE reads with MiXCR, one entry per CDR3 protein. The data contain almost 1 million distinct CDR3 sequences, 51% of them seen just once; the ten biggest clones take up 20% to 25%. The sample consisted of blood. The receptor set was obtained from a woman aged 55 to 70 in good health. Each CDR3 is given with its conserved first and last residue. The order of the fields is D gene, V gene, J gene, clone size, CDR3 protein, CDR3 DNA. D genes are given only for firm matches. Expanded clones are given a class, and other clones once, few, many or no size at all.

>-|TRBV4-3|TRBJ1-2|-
CASSQGGWAGANPHGYTF
TGCGCCAGCAGCCAAGGGGGTTGGGCAGGGGCGAACCCCCATGGCTACACCTTC
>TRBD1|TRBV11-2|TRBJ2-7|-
CASSLLGTGGYEQYF
TGTGCCAGCAGCCTGCTGGGGACAGGGGGTTACGAGCAGTACTTC
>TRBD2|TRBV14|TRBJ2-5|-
CASSGRTRQTQYF
TGTGCCAGCAGCGGACGGACTAGGCAGACCCAGTACTTC
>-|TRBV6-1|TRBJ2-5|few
CASSEDRVRETQYF
TGTGCCAGCAGTGAAGACAGGGTTCGAGAGACCCAGTACTTC
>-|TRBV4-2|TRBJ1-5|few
CASSQELGGPQPQHF
TGTGCCAGCAGCCAAGAGTTGGGGGGACCTCAGCCCCAGCATTTT
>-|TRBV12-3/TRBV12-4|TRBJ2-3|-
CASSPEGGSTDTQYF
TGTGCCAGCAGTCCAGAGGGGGGGAGCACAGATACGCAGTATTTT
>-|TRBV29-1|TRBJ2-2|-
CSVGVSAGTGELFF
TGCAGCGTTGGGGTTAGCGCGGGCACCGGGGAGCTGTTTTTT
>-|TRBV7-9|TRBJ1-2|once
CASSLVSEIHGYTF
TGTGCCAGCAGCTTAGTTTCAGAAATACATGGCTACACCTTC
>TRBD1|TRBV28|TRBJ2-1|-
CASARPLDRGLAYNEQFF
TGTGCCAGCGCTCGCCCACTGGACAGGGGACTTGCCTACAATGAGCAGTTCTTC
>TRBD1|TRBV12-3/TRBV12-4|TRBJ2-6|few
CASSLPGQGAFGANVLTF
TGTGCCAGCAGTTTACCAGGACAGGGGGCTTTCGGGGCCAACGTCCTGACTTTC
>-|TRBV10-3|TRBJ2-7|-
CAISGTQSSYEQYF
TGTGCCATCAGTGGGACCCAGAGCTCCTACGAGCAGTACTTC
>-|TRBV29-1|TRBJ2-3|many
CSPSPLGDTQYF
TGCAGCCCCAGCCCGCTTGGAGATACGCAGTATTTT
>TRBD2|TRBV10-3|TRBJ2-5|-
CARGATSGSEETQYF
TGTGCCAGGGGGGCGACTAGCGGGTCTGAAGAGACCCAGTACTTC
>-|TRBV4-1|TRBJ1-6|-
CASSQDQAEDSPLHF
TGCGCCAGCAGCCAAGATCAAGCCGAGGATTCACCCCTCCACTTT
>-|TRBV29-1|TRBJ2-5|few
CSVQLVGETQYF
TGCAGCGTTCAACTAGTGGGTGAGACCCAGTACTTC
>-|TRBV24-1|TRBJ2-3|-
CTTSGSGLASLKQYF
TGTACCACCAGTGGTTCCGGGCTAGCCAGTCTCAAGCAGTATTTT
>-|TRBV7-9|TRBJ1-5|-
CASSPERGGSNQPQHF
TGTGCCAGCAGCCCAGAGAGGGGTGGGAGCAATCAGCCCCAGCATTTT
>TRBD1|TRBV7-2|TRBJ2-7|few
CASSPTDRAYEQYF
TGTGCCAGCAGCCCTACGGACAGGGCCTACGAGCAGTACTTC
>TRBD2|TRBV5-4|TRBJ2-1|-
CASSIPSGSLNEQFF
TGTGCCAGCAGCATACCTAGCGGGAGTCTCAATGAGCAGTTCTTC
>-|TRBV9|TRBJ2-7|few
CASSDHSSGGEQYF
TGTGCCAGCAGCGACCACAGCTCTGGGGGCGAGCAGTACTTC
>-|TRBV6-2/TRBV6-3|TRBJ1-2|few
CASTEGFTRGNYGYTF
TGTGCCAGCACCGAGGGATTTACCCGGGGTAACTATGGCTACACCTTC
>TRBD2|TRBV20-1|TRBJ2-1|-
CSAERALGRGGNEQFF
TGCAGTGCTGAACGTGCATTGGGACGGGGGGGCAATGAGCAGTTCTTC
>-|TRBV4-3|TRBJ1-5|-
CASSQDWPGTQPQHF
TGCGCCAGCAGCCAAGATTGGCCGGGAACTCAGCCCCAGCATTTT
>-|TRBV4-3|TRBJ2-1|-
CTSSASGFSYNEQFF
TGCACCAGCAGCGCAAGCGGATTCTCCTACAATGAGCAGTTCTTC
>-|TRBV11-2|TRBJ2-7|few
CASSARGGVTSNYEQYF
TGTGCCAGCAGCGCCCGAGGGGGAGTGACCTCCAACTACGAGCAGTACTTC
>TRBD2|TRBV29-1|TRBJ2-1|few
CSVRGGEGSNNEQFF
TGCAGCGTAAGGGGTGGGGAGGGTAGCAACAATGAGCAGTTCTTC
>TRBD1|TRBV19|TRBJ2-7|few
CASSMGTGIHEQYF
TGTGCCAGTAGTATGGGGACAGGTATCCACGAGCAGTACTTC
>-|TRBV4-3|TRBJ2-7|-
CASSQGGMGDEQYF
TGCGCCAGCAGCCAAGGAGGGATGGGAGACGAGCAGTACTTC
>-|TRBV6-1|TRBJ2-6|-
CAATTAPGRANGANVLTF
TGTGCCGCCACGACTGCCCCGGGCAGGGCAAATGGGGCCAACGTCCTGACTTTC
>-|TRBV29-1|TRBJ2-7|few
CSVGDGSSYEQYF
TGCAGCGTTGGGGACGGATCCTCTTACGAGCAGTACTTC
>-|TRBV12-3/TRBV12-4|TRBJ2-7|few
CASSPGSVRQYF
TGTGCCAGCAGCCCGGGTTCCGTCCGGCAGTACTTC
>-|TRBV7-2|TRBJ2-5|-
CASSRSDKETQYF
TGTGCCAGCAGCCGAAGTGATAAAGAGACCCAGTACTTC
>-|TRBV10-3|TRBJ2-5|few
CAISSASTQYF
TGTGCCATCAGCTCCGCTTCGACCCAGTACTTC
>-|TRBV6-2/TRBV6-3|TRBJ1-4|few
CASREGGANEKLFF
TGTGCCAGCAGAGAAGGAGGGGCTAATGAAAAACTGTTTTTT
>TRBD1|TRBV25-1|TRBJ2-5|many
CASSEWATGGETQYF
TGTGCCAGCAGTGAATGGGCTACAGGGGGGGAGACCCAGTACTTC
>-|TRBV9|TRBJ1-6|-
CASNREGGYNSPLHF
TGTGCCAGCAACCGAGAGGGGGGCTATAATTCACCCCTCCACTTT
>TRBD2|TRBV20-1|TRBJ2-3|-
CSTRRASGMDTQYF
TGCAGTACTAGAAGGGCTAGCGGGATGGATACGCAGTATTTT
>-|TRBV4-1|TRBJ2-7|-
CASSQDGEERWYEQYF
TGCGCCAGCAGCCAAGATGGGGAGGAGAGGTGGTACGAGCAGTACTTC
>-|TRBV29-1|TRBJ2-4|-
CSVEGVGIQYF
TGCAGCGTTGAAGGAGTTGGCATTCAGTACTTC
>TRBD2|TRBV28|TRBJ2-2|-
CASSFFLAANTGELFF
TGTGCCAGCAGTTTCTTCCTAGCGGCAAACACCGGGGAGCTGTTTTTT
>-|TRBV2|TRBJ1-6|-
CASTRMGGGLLHF
TGTGCCAGCACCAGGATGGGGGGGGGACTCCTCCACTTT
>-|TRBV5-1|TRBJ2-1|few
CASSLGASEDNEQFF
TGCGCCAGCAGCTTGGGTGCAAGCGAAGACAATGAGCAGTTCTTC
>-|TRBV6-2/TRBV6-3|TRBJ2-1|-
CASSRFRAGTYNEQFF
TGTGCCAGCAGCCGCTTTCGGGCGGGAACCTACAATGAGCAGTTCTTC
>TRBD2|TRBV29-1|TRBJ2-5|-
CSVEGGSNEQYF
TGCAGCGTTGAGGGCGGGAGCAATGAGCAGTACTTC
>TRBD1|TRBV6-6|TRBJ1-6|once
CATGDRGNSPLHF
TGTGCCACCGGGGACAGGGGAAATTCACCCCTCCACTTT
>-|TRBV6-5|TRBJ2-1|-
CASSYGGANYNEQFF
TGTGCCAGCAGTTACGGAGGGGCTAACTACAATGAGCAGTTCTTC
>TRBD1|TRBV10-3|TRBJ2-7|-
CAIRGTAAGSGQYF
TGTGCCATCAGAGGGACAGCCGCCGGTTCAGGGCAGTACTTC
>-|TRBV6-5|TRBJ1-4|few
CASSLGQRNEKLFF
TGTGCCAGCAGTCTCGGACAGCGTAATGAAAAACTGTTTTTT
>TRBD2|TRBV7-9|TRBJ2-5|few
CASHRGGVPQETQYF
TGTGCCAGCCACCGTGGGGGGGTCCCCCAAGAGACCCAGTACTTC
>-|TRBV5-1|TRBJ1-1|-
CASSFWGQNTEAFF
TGCGCCAGCAGCTTTTGGGGCCAGAACACTGAAGCTTTCTTT
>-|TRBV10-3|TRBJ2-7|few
CAISGSRGYEQYF
TGTGCCATCAGTGGGAGTAGGGGTTACGAGCAGTACTTC
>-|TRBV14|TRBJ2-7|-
CASSPLGATGRLYEQYF
TGTGCCAGCTCGCCACTGGGAGCAACGGGAAGACTGTACGAGCAGTACTTC
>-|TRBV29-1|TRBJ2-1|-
CSATTISGYNEQFF
TGCAGCGCTACTACAATCTCCGGGTACAATGAGCAGTTCTTC
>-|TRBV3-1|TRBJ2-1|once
CASSQTNYRDAYNEQFF
TGTGCCAGCAGCCAAACCAATTACAGGGATGCCTACAATGAGCAGTTCTTC
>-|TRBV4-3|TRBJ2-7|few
CASSQGTKGGDEQYF
TGCGCCAGCAGCCAAGGGACTAAAGGGGGGGACGAGCAGTACTTC
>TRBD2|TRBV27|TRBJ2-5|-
CASSFSGSWETQYF
TGTGCCAGCAGTTTTAGCGGGAGTTGGGAGACCCAGTACTTC
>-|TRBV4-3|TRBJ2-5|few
CASSQGGDETQYF
TGCGCCAGCAGCCAAGGCGGGGACGAGACCCAGTACTTC